Listed below are T cell receptor beta chains from one sample, sequenced in a study of T-cell reconstitution after alpha-beta-depleted transplantation in children. TCRdb itself ran the PCR reads through MiXCR, one entry per CDR3 protein. This table has about 590,000 distinct CDR3 sequences, 13% appearing once. The sample in question was PBMCs, mostly from graft donor cells, obtained 360 days after TCRalphabeta/CD19-depleted stem cell transplant. These receptors were collected from a male patient between 5 and 17 years old who had a stem cell transplant for acute myeloid leukemia, so the T cells may come from the graft donor. Both conserved end residues are part of each CDR3. D genes are given only for firm matches. Size is stated for part of the rows, as once, few or many counts, or as a class when the clone is expanded.

J gene | D gene | clone size | V gene | CDR3 DNA | CDR3 protein
TRBJ2-3 | TRBD2 | . | TRBV15 | TGTGCCACCAGCAGGACTAGCGGGTACACAGATACGCAGTATTTT | CATSRTSGYTDTQYF
TRBJ2-2 | TRBD1 | . | TRBV28 | TGTGCCATCCACCCTGGGACAGGGGTCACCGGGGAGCTGTTTTTT | CAIHPGTGVTGELFF
TRBJ2-7 | . | . | TRBV25-1 | TGTGCCAGCAGTGATCGGAACATTTTCACCTACGAGCAGTACTTC | CASSDRNIFTYEQYF
TRBJ2-7 | TRBD2 | many | TRBV20-1 | TGCAGTGCTAGAGGGCTAGCGGGGGAGCAGTACTTC | CSARGLAGEQYF
TRBJ2-1 | TRBD2 | once | TRBV24-1 | TGTGCCACCAGTGACTACACTAGCGGGAGCTACAATGAGCAGTTCTTC | CATSDYTSGSYNEQFF
TRBJ2-5 | . | many | TRBV28 | TGTGCCAGCAGTTTACCCCTTTCACCGGGAGTGACCCAGTACTTC | CASSLPLSPGVTQYF
TRBJ2-7 | TRBD2 | few | TRBV12-3/TRBV12-4 | TGTGCCAGCAGTGCGGGAGCCAGCTACGAGCAGTACTTC | CASSAGASYEQYF
TRBJ2-5 | TRBD2 | . | TRBV7-9 | TGTGCCAGCAGCCTCATATGGCGGGAGTACCAAGAGACCCAGTACTTC | CASSLIWREYQETQYF
TRBJ2-1 | TRBD2 | many | TRBV11-3 | TGTGCCAGCAGCACCGCGGGGGGCGGTAGCGAGAATGAGCAGTTCTTC | CASSTAGGGSENEQFF
TRBJ2-1 | TRBD2 | many | TRBV29-1 | TGCAGCGTTGCCCCCCCCGGGACTAGCGGCAACAATGAGCAGTTCTTC | CSVAPPGTSGNNEQFF
TRBJ2-1 | TRBD1 | few | TRBV12-3/TRBV12-4 | TGTGCCAGCAGGATCGACGACAGGGGGAGACGGCAGTTCTTC | CASRIDDRGRRQFF
TRBJ1-6 | . | . | TRBV5-5 | TGTGCCAGCAGCCCTCTACAGGCCTCCTATAATTCACCCCTCCACTTT | CASSPLQASYNSPLHF
TRBJ2-3 | TRBD2 | few | TRBV30 | TGTGCCTGGAAGACTAGCGGGCCGACAGATACGCAGTATTTT | CAWKTSGPTDTQYF
TRBJ2-7 | . | few | TRBV20-1 | TGCAGTGCTAGAGGAGACTCATCCTACGAGCAGTACTTC | CSARGDSSYEQYF
TRBJ2-1 | TRBD1 | many | TRBV6-1 | TGTGCCAGCAGTCCCCTCAGGGGGCGCTCCTACAATGAGCAGTTCTTC | CASSPLRGRSYNEQFF
TRBJ2-3 | TRBD2 | few | TRBV3-1 | TGTGCCAGCAGCCGCATAGGACTAGCGGGGAGCACAGATACGCAGTATTTT | CASSRIGLAGSTDTQYF
TRBJ1-2 | . | . | TRBV6-5 | TGTGCCAGCAGCGGGACGTATGGCTACACCTTC | CASSGTYGYTF
TRBJ2-7 | . | few | TRBV7-8 | TGTGCCAGCAGCCCTAGATGGGACCTCAACTACGAGCAGTACTTC | CASSPRWDLNYEQYF
TRBJ2-5 | . | . | TRBV7-2 | TGTGCCAGCAGAAGGGGGGGAGGGACGGAGACCCAGTACTTC | CASRRGGGTETQYF
TRBJ2-7 | TRBD2 | . | TRBV10-3 | TGTGCCATCAGGGAGCCGGGACTAGTCTACGAGCAGTACTTC | CAIREPGLVYEQYF
TRBJ2-3 | TRBD2 | once | TRBV9 | TGTGCCAGCAGCGCCTGGACTAGCGGGGTTAGCACAGATACGCAGTATTTT | CASSAWTSGVSTDTQYF
TRBJ2-3 | TRBD2 | few | TRBV4-2 | TGTGCCAGCAGCCCTGGACTAGCGGGAGACACAGATACGCAGTATTTT | CASSPGLAGDTDTQYF
TRBJ2-3 | TRBD2 | few | TRBV7-2 | TGTGCCAGCAGCGACCAGAGCGGGAGGGCTAGCACAGATACGCAGTATTTT | CASSDQSGRASTDTQYF
TRBJ2-7 | . | . | TRBV20-1 | TGCAGTGCTAGAGAATGGGGGACGGGAACCTACGAGCAGTACTTC | CSAREWGTGTYEQYF
TRBJ2-2 | . | few | TRBV4-3 | TGCGCCAGCAGCCCGATGACTGGGACCGGGGAGCTGTTTTTT | CASSPMTGTGELFF
TRBJ1-1 | . | few | TRBV12-3/TRBV12-4 | TGTGCCAGCCTCCCCCGGGGCATGAACACTGAAGCTTTCTTT | CASLPRGMNTEAFF
TRBJ2-7 | . | . | TRBV9 | TGTGCCAGCAGCGTAGCTCCCCGCGGAGGCCTCGGCTACGAGCAGTACTTC | CASSVAPRGGLGYEQYF
TRBJ1-2 | . | few | TRBV15 | TGTGCCACCAGTCACATTAACTATGGCTACACCTTC | CATSHINYGYTF
TRBJ2-2 | . | . | TRBV6-2/TRBV6-3 | TGTGCCAGCACCCCGGGTGGTCAGGTGAACACCGGGGAGCTGTTTTTT | CASTPGGQVNTGELFF
TRBJ2-1 | . | . | TRBV3-1 | TGTGCCAGCAGCCAAGTTGGTACTCGAGGTTTTCCATACAATGAGCAGTTCTTC | CASSQVGTRGFPYNEQFF
TRBJ2-7 | TRBD2 | many | TRBV12-3/TRBV12-4 | TGTGCCAGCAGGACTAGCGGGAGGGCCGGTGAGCAGTACTTC | CASRTSGRAGEQYF
TRBJ2-3 | . | . | TRBV12-3/TRBV12-4 | TGTGCCAGCAGTTTCGAGGTGGGGCCTAGCACAGATACGCAGTATTTT | CASSFEVGPSTDTQYF
TRBJ2-5 | TRBD2 | many | TRBV29-1 | TGCAGCGCGTCCTTACTAGCGGGAGTTCGAGAGACCCAGTACTTC | CSASLLAGVRETQYF
TRBJ2-5 | . | . | TRBV12-3/TRBV12-4 | TGTGCCAGCAGTTTTGGCGGGCTCTTACAAGAGACCCAGTACTTC | CASSFGGLLQETQYF
TRBJ2-7 | TRBD2 | . | TRBV15 | TGTGCCACCAGCAGAACCGGGACAGGGACTAGCGGATCCTCCTACGAGCAGTACTTC | CATSRTGTGTSGSSYEQYF
TRBJ1-2 | . | few | TRBV12-3/TRBV12-4 | TGTGCCAGCAGTTTGCCTCGAACCCCCGCTAACTATGGCTACACCTTC | CASSLPRTPANYGYTF
TRBJ2-2 | . | . | TRBV3-1 | TGTGCCAGCAGCCCCCTCGGGGGTCGGGCCGGGGAGCTGTTTTTT | CASSPLGGRAGELFF
TRBJ2-2 | TRBD2 | . | TRBV20-1 | TGCAGTGCTAGAGATCAAAGGGTAGCGGGAGCTACGGGAAACACCGGGGAGCTGTTTTTT | CSARDQRVAGATGNTGELFF
TRBJ2-5 | TRBD2 | . | TRBV19 | TGTGCCAGTAGCCAATTAGGAGCGGGAGAAGAGACCCAGTACTTC | CASSQLGAGEETQYF
TRBJ2-7 | TRBD2 | few | TRBV25-1 | TGTGCCAGCAGGGGACTAGCGGCCTACGAGCAGTACTTC | CASRGLAAYEQYF
TRBJ2-2 | . | few | TRBV10-3 | TGTGCCATCAGTGCCGCACAGGAGAACACCGGGGAGCTGTTTTTT | CAISAAQENTGELFF
TRBJ2-7 | . | . | TRBV2 | TGTGCCAGCAGTGGTAAGGACAGCCCTATCCTAACTCCCCTCTACGAGCAGTACTTC | CASSGKDSPILTPLYEQYF
TRBJ2-4 | . | . | TRBV11-2 | TGTGCCAGCAGCTCCTCCCCCGCTAGAAGCATTCAGTACTTC | CASSSSPARSIQYF
TRBJ2-3 | . | few | TRBV7-9 | TGTGCCAGCAGCTTACTAGTACCCCGAGGGGCAGATACGCAGTATTTT | CASSLLVPRGADTQYF
TRBJ2-1 | . | few | TRBV13 | TGTGCCAGCAGCCCTCCAAGCATCGGCAATGAGCAGTTCTTC | CASSPPSIGNEQFF
TRBJ2-1 | . | many | TRBV6-2/TRBV6-3 | TGTGCCAGCAGTCCGGACCAGGAGCAGTTCTTC | CASSPDQEQFF
TRBJ2-7 | . | many | TRBV29-1 | TGCAGCGCGACGGGGGTAAACGAGCAGTACTTC | CSATGVNEQYF